Below are 17 T cell receptor beta chains sequenced from a single sample in a study of blood T cells in healthy people across ages. A second 7 to 11 cycle PCR used barcoded and J-beta primers. TCRdb redid the calling of the 5' RACE reads with MiXCR, one entry per CDR3 protein. The profile covers hundreds of thousands of distinct CDR3 sequences, with approximately 43% appearing a single time and about 20% taken by the ten largest. Specimen: blood. All receptors come from a woman aged 60-75 years in good health.

J is TRBJ2-5 and V is TRBV3-1; TRBD2 matches at 14 bases. V trimming: 4 bases; J trimming: 5 bases; junction bases outside the gene matches: 12. Germline values: CDR1 LGHDT, CDR2 YNNKEL (reference sequence). This CDR3 has 18 amino acids. CDR3 sequence reads: CASSPRTSGGISGETQYF. The DNA for the CDR3 is TGTGCCAGCAGCCCGCGGACTAGCGGGGGGATCTCGGGGGAGACCCAGTACTTC.

This clonotype has more than one count but fewer than ten. The rearrangement uses TRBV20-1 and TRBJ1-4; D is unresolved. The germline CDR1 and CDR2 sequences are DFQATT and SNEGSKA (reference sequence). The CDR3 spans 12 residues. The ends were cut back, 3 bases at V and 6 bases at J, with 8 bases in the middle. In DNA form, the CDR3 reads TGCAGTGCTAGTCGAAGGGATGAAAAACTGTTTTTT. This encodes CSASRRDEKLFF.

This clonotype was recorded a few times. The chain joins TRBV24-1 to TRBJ2-3, with 9 positions matching TRBD2. This CDR3 is 17 amino acids long. Germline CDR1 is KGHDR and CDR2 is SFDVKD. The V segment lost 4 bases and the J segment 0 bases; nucleotides outside the gene matches: 7. This CDR3 is CATSDTPTSGSTDTQYF. The CDR3 nucleotides read TGTGCCACCAGTGACACTCCGACTAGCGGCAGCACAGATACGCAGTATTTT.

V is TRBV29-1 and J is TRBJ2-5; D remains ambiguous. The V end was cut by 4 bases, the J end by 1 base, with 4 bases between. CDR1 is SQVTM, CDR2 ANQGSEA, per germline. The CDR3 spans 11 residues. CDR3 sequence: CSVASQETQYF. The CDR3 DNA reads as TGCAGCGTTGCCTCCCAAGAGACCCAGTACTTC.

The V call is TRBV6-2 or TRBV6-3, the J call TRBJ2-1; 10 nucleotides align to TRBD2. This CDR3 spans 15 amino acids. Losses at the gene ends were 4 bases for V and 4 bases for J; bases not matched to a gene: 4. Germline loops: CDR1 MNHEY, CDR2 SVGEGT. CDR3 loop: CASSFGSGGYNEQFF. The CDR3 coding sequence is TGTGCCAGCAGTTTCGGTAGCGGGGGGTACAATGAGCAGTTCTTC.

The chain has TRBV5-6 and TRBJ1-1; 7 bases fit TRBD1. V was pared by 4 bases and J by 7 bases, with 4 bases of the junction left unmatched. From germline, CDR1 is SGHDT and CDR2 YYEEEE. There are 12 residues in the CDR3. Written as DNA, the CDR3 is TGTGCCAGCAGCCCCGGGACAGATGAAGCTTTCTTT. Translation: CASSPGTDEAFF.

V usage is TRBV20-1 and J usage is TRBJ1-6, with TRBD1 as a possible D gene (6 bases). Germline V CDR1 and CDR2: DFQATT, SNEGSKA (reference sequence). The V end lost 5 bases, the J end lost 0 bases, and 11 bases lay between the germline ends. CDR3 length: 15 residues. This CDR3 is CSAPLDSSYNSPLHF. CDR3 DNA sequence: TGCAGTGCTCCCCTGGACAGCTCCTATAATTCACCCCTCCACTTT.

Remarks on this clonotype: With a much larger clone just one base away, this may be a read error. This chain uses TRBV19 with TRBJ2-3, with a possible D match to TRBD1 (5 bases). The CDR3 loop spans 15 amino acids. Germline V CDR1 and CDR2: LNHDA, SQIVND (reference sequence). The CDR3 sequence is CASSQGVPGTGTQYF. The CDR3 DNA sequence: TGTGCCAGTAGCCAAGGGGTTCCTGGCACAGGTACGCAGTATTTT.

The chain carries TRBV11-2 and TRBJ2-5, with D uncertain. The CDR3 has 14 residues. The germline V gene encodes CDR1 SGHAT and CDR2 FQNNGV. The germline V and J ends were trimmed by 1 base and 5 bases, with 11 bases remaining between them. The CDR3 sequence: CASSLGQISETQYF. For the CDR3, the DNA is TGTGCCAGCAGCTTAGGCCAGATTAGTGAGACCCAGTACTTC.

V is TRBV7-6 and J is TRBJ2-7, with D possibly matching TRBD1 (5 bases). This CDR3 contains 10 residues. Trimming removed 11 bases from V and 2 bases from J, with 7 bases in between. Per germline, CDR1 SGHVS and CDR2 FNYEAQ. For the CDR3, the DNA is TGTGCCGGGGCCACCTACGAGCAGTACTTC. Translated, it gives CAGATYEQYF. The variable domain in full, with the rest retrieved from reference TRBV7-6 and TRBJ2-7, is GAGVSQSPRYKVTKRGQDVALRCDPISGHVSLYWYRQALGQGPEFLTYFNYEAQQDKSGLPNDRFSAERPEGSISTLTIQRTEQRDSAMYRCAGATYEQYFGPGTRLTVT.

The genes are TRBV9 and TRBJ2-5; D is possibly TRBD2 (7 bases). Germline CDR1 is SGDLS and CDR2 is YYNGEE. V dropped 0 bases and J dropped 7 bases, with 19 bases sitting between them. CDR3 size: 16 residues. The CDR3 DNA is TGTGCCAGCAGCGTAGGGGGGGGCGGTTCAGTCGGGACCCAGTACTTC. Amino acids: CASSVGGGGSVGTQYF.

This CDR3 is CASSRERSTDTQYF. CDR3 DNA sequence: TGCGCCAGCAGCCGTGAGAGGAGCACAGATACGCAGTATTTT. This chain connects TRBV4-1 to TRBJ2-3; D not certain. CDR3 length equals 14 residues. Germline CDR1 MGHRA, CDR2 YSYEKL. Trimming removed 4 bases from V and 0 bases from J, with 8 bases in between.

The genes are TRBV5-1 and TRBJ1-6, with D perhaps TRBD1 (5 bases). Trimming took off 1 base at V and 5 bases at J, with 7 bases between the two ends. The CDR3 has 14 residues. CDR1 and CDR2 (germline): SGHRS, YFSETQ. The CDR3 loop is CASSLSQDNSPLHF. CDR3 DNA: TGCGCCAGCAGCTTGTCACAGGATAATTCACCCCTCCACTTT.

This chain joins TRBV5-1 and TRBJ1-1, with 8 positions matching TRBD1. The V gene end was trimmed by 4 bases and the J gene end by 7 bases; junction bases not matched to a gene: 12. This CDR3 is built from 15 residues. Germline assignment: CDR1 SGHRS and CDR2 YFSETQ. CDR3 sequence reads: CASSPTLNRGSEAFF. The CDR3 DNA reads TGCGCCAGCAGCCCTACGCTCAACAGGGGGAGTGAAGCTTTCTTT.

The table lists this clonotype with many counts. J is TRBJ2-5 and V is TRBV5-1, with unresolved D. V lost 0 bases, J lost 1 base, and 4 bases lay in between. The CDR3 is made up of 13 amino acids. Germline V gives CDR1 SGHRS, CDR2 YFSETQ. The CDR3 is CASSLAAQETQYF. The CDR3 nucleotides read TGCGCCAGCAGCTTGGCCGCCCAAGAGACCCAGTACTTC.

The chain couples TRBV7-2 to TRBJ2-7, with 8 bases that match TRBD1. This CDR3 spans 16 amino acids. The J segment lost 2 bases and the V segment lost 0 bases, leaving 6 bases of the junction unmatched. Germline CDR1 SGHTA, CDR2 FQGNSA. The CDR3 nucleotides are TGTGCCAGCAGCTTAGCGGCCAGGGGGCCTGCCTACGAGCAGTACTTC. Its protein product is CASSLAARGPAYEQYF.

This clonotype occurred many times. The V gene is TRBV5-1, the J gene TRBJ2-3; D is undetermined. Germline V gives CDR1 SGHRS, CDR2 YFSETQ. Trimming removed 0 bases at V and 8 bases at J, with 7 bases between. The CDR3 runs to 12 residues. CDR3 sequence: CASSLESSTQYF. CDR3 DNA: TGCGCCAGCAGCTTGGAGTCTTCTACGCAGTATTTT. Full variable domain (rest looked up from reference TRBV5-1 and TRBJ2-3): KAGVTQTPRYLIKTRGQQVTLSCSPISGHRSVSWYQQTPGQGLQFLFEYFSETQRNKGNFPGRFSGRQFSNSRSEMNVSTLELGDSALYLCASSLESSTQYFGPGTRLTVL.